This T cell receptor beta chain originates from a study of blood T cells in healthy people across ages. Study-wide results and limits: Long-lived donors exceeded aged donors in naive CD4+ cells and diversity.

Per sample, no less than 5 micrograms of total RNA were extracted. The V end lost 7 bases, the J end lost 1 base, and 10 bases lay between the germline ends. The CDR3 is 12 amino acids. Germline lookup yields CDR1 SQVTM and CDR2 ANQGSEA. With regard to this clonotype: The antigen is not known.

A sample-barcoded 5' primer and a J-beta primer mix were used in a second PCR of roughly 7 to 11 cycles. TCRdb recomputed calls from the 5' RACE reads with MiXCR, one row per CDR3 protein. The sample contains hundreds of thousands of distinct CDR3 sequences, 45% to 50% of which appear only once. J is TRBJ2-5 and V is TRBV29-1; D is uncertain. Sequencing input: blood. This sequence was found in a woman in her fifties or sixties in good health. The CDR3 loop is CSAGAGQETQYF. In DNA form, the CDR3 reads TGCAGCGCAGGAGCCGGCCAAGAGACCCAGTACTTC.